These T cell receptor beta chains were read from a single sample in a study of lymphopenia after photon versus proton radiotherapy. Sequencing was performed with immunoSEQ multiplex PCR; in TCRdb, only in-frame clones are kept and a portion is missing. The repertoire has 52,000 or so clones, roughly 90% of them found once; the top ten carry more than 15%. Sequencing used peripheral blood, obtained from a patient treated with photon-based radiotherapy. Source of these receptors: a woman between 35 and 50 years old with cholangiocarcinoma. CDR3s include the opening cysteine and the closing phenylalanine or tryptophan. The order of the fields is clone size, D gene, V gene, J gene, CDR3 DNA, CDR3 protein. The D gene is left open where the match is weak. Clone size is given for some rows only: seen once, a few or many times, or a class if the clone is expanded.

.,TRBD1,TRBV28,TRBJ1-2,TGTGCCAGCAGTTTAGCCGGGACAGGGGATGGCTACACCTTC,CASSLAGTGDGYTF
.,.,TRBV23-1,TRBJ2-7,TGCGCCGGGGTGGCGGGTACCATCTACGAGCAGTACTTC,CAGVAGTIYEQYF
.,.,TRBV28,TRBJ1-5,TGTGCCAGCAGGGGGGGAGTAGGTAGCAATCAGCCCCAGCATTTT,CASRGGVGSNQPQHF
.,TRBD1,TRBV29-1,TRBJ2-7,TGCAGCGTTGGACAGGGCCACGAGCAGTACTTC,CSVGQGHEQYF
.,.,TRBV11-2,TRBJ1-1,TGTGCCAGCAGCTTAGAACCCGGGTTCGGCACTGAAGCTTTCTTT,CASSLEPGFGTEAFF
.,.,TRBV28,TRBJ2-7,TGTGCCAGCAGGGGGGACCCCCTCGCCTACGAGCAGTACTTC,CASRGDPLAYEQYF
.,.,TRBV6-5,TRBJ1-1,TGTGCCAGCAGTGGGGGGGGGACACCCACTGAAGCTTTCTTT,CASSGGGTPTEAFF
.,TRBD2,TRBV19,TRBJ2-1,TGTGCCAGTAGTTTCAACCGGGGACTAGGATTCAATGAGCAGTTCTTC,CASSFNRGLGFNEQFF
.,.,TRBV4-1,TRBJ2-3,TGCGCCAGCAGCCATGGGGAGCTCACAGATACGCAGTATTTT,CASSHGELTDTQYF
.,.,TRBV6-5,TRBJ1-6,TGTGCCAGCAGACTACAACGGGCCGCCAATTCACCCCTCCACTTT,CASRLQRAANSPLHF
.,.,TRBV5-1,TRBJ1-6,TGCGCCAGCAGCTTGGAGGGACCTAATATGGGTTCACCCCTCCACTTT,CASSLEGPNMGSPLHF
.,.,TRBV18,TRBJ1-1,TGTGCCAGCTCACCACCCGACAGCTCCACTGAAGCTTTCTTT,CASSPPDSSTEAFF
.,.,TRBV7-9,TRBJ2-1,TGTGCCAGCAGCTCCCCTGGGGAAGATGAGCAGTTCTTC,CASSSPGEDEQFF
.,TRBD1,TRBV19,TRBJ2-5,TGTGCCAGTAGTACCGGGACAGGGCGAGAGACCCAGTACTTC,CASSTGTGRETQYF
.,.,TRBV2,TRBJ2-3,TGTGCCAGCAGACAGTGGGGGACAGATACGCAGTATTTT,CASRQWGTDTQYF
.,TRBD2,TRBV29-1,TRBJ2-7,TGCAGCGTCGCCCTGACTAGCGGCTACGAGCAGTACTTC,CSVALTSGYEQYF
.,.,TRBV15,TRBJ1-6,TGTGCCACCAGCAGAGATAGCTGGGGACCTGCCCTCCACTTT,CATSRDSWGPALHF
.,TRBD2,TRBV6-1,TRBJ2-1,TGTGCCAGCAGTGAATCGGCGGGGGGGCAGGGTGAGCAGTTCTTC,CASSESAGGQGEQFF
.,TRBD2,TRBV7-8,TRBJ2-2,TGTGCCAGCAGCGCAAGACTAGCGGGAGAAGGGAAGGCCGGGGAGCTGTTTTTT,CASSARLAGEGKAGELFF
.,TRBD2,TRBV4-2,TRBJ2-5,TGTGCCAGCAGCCCCGCGACTAGCGTGCAAGAGACCCAGTACTTC,CASSPATSVQETQYF
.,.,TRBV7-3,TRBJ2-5,TGTGCCAGCGTAGAGACCCAGTACTTC,CASVETQYF
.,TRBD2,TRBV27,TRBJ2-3,TGTGCCAGCAGTTGGCGGGGGTGGGGTTCAGATACGCAGTATTTT,CASSWRGWGSDTQYF
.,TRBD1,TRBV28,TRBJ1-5,TGTGCCAGCAGCATGACAGGGTACAATCAGCCCCAGCATTTT,CASSMTGYNQPQHF
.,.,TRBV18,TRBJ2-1,TGTGCCAGCTCACCCGCGTACGAGCAGTTCTTC,CASSPAYEQFF
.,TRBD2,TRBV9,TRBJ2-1,TGTGCCAGCAGCGGGGGAGCGGGAGGGCTTAGGAATGAGCAGTTCTTC,CASSGGAGGLRNEQFF
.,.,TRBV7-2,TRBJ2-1,TGTGCCAACTCTCGAATAGGATCCTACAATGAGCAGTTCTTC,CANSRIGSYNEQFF
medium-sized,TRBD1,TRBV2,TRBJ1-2,TGTGCCAGCAGTGAAAGACAGGGAGGTAACTATGGCTACACCTTC,CASSERQGGNYGYTF
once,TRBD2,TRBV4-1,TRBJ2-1,TGCGCCAGCAGCCGCTCCGGGGGGGCGGCCTACAATGAGCAGTTCTTC,CASSRSGGAAYNEQFF
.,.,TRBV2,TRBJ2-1,TGTGCCAGCGGGCTCACAGGCCCGGGGCATGAGCAGTTCTTC,CASGLTGPGHEQFF
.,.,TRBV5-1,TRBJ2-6,TGCGCCAGCAGCTTGGGTCCTGATCCGGGGGCCAACGTCCTGACTTTC,CASSLGPDPGANVLTF
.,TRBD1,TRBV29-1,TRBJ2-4,TGCAGCGTTTATGGACAGGGCTCCAAAAACATTCAGTACTTC,CSVYGQGSKNIQYF
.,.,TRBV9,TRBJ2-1,TGTGCCAGCAGCGTAGCCCCCGACATGCACAATGAGCAGTTCTTC,CASSVAPDMHNEQFF
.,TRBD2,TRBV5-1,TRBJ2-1,TGCGCCAGCAGCTTGGGAAATTCGGCTAGCGGGAACAATGAGCAGTTCTTC,CASSLGNSASGNNEQFF
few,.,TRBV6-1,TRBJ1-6,TGTGCCAGCAGTGAAGCCTTGGGACACCCAGATTCACCCCTCCACTTT,CASSEALGHPDSPLHF
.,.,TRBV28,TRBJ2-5,TGTGCCAGCAGTTTATGGGGCGCTTCGGGCGGGGGCGAAGAGACCCAGTACTTC,CASSLWGASGGGEETQYF
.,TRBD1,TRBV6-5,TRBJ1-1,TGTGCCAGCAGTTCCCGGGACAGGGGAATTCTTCGCGCTTTCTTT,CASSSRDRGILRAFF
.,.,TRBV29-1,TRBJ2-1,TGCAGCGTTGAAGATGGGGATCTACTAGAGCAGTTCTTC,CSVEDGDLLEQFF
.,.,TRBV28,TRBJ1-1,TGTGCCAGCAGTTTGGCCAGGAACACTGAAGCTTTCTTT,CASSLARNTEAFF
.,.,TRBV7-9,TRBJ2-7,TGTGCCAGCAGCTCGCCGACTAACACCTACGAGCAGTACTTC,CASSSPTNTYEQYF
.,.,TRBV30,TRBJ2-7,TGTGCCTGGAGTGTAGGGCCCTACGAGCAGTACTTC,CAWSVGPYEQYF
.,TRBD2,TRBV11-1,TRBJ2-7,TGTGCCAGCAGCTTGCTGGGTAGCGGGCCCCTCTCCTACGAGCAGTACTTC,CASSLLGSGPLSYEQYF
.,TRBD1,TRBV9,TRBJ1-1,TGTGCCAGCAGCGAGTTTGGGACAGGGATGGGGAACACTGAAGCTTTCTTT,CASSEFGTGMGNTEAFF
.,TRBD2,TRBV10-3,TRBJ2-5,TGTGCCATCAGTGATATACTAGCGGGAACCCAAGAGACCCAGTACTTC,CAISDILAGTQETQYF
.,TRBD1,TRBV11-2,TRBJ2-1,TGTGCCAGCAGCTTAGGGACAGGGAATCGTGAGCAGTTCTTC,CASSLGTGNREQFF
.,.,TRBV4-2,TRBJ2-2,TGTGCCAGCAGCCAAGGATTAGTCGAAAACACCGGGGAGCTGTTTTTT,CASSQGLVENTGELFF
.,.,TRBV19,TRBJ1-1,TGTGCCAGTACCCCCCCTACGGTGAACACTGAAGCTTTCTTT,CASTPPTVNTEAFF
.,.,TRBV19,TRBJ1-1,TGTGCCAGCCTAATCGGCTCCGGGTACCCTGAAGCTTTCTTT,CASLIGSGYPEAFF
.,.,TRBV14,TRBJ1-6,TGTGCCAGCAGCCAAGTAAGGGGAGGGAGGTCACCCCTCCACTTT,CASSQVRGGRSPLHF
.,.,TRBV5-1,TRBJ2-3,TGCGCCAGCAGCTTGGAGCACCTCACAGATACGCAGTATTTT,CASSLEHLTDTQYF
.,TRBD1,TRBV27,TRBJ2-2,TGTGCCAGCCGTACAGGGGGCATCGCCGGGGAGCTGTTTTTT,CASRTGGIAGELFF
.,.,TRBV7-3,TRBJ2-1,TGTGCCAGCAGCTTAGTACCAACCCAAGGGAATGAGCAGTTCTTC,CASSLVPTQGNEQFF
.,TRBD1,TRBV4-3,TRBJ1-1,TGCGCCAGCAGCCTACAGGGGAGAACTGAAGCTTTCTTT,CASSLQGRTEAFF
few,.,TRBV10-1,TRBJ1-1,TGCGCCAGCAGTGACGGCCTCCAGCGAGCTTTCTTT,CASSDGLQRAFF
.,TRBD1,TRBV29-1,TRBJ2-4,TGCAGCGTCGTGGACAGGGGGCTTCTAAACATTCAGTACTTC,CSVVDRGLLNIQYF
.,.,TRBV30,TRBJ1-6,TGTGCCTGGAGTAACACCGAAAATTCACCCCTCCACTTT,CAWSNTENSPLHF
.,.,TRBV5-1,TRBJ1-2,TGCGCCAGCAGCTTGGGGGGCGGCGGGCGCTATGGCTACACCTTC,CASSLGGGGRYGYTF
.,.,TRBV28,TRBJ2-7,TGTGCCAGCAGTTTGAGGGTATCGGACTCAGCCTCCTACGAGCAGTACTTC,CASSLRVSDSASYEQYF
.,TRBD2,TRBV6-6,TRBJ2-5,TGTGCCAGCAGTTATAGCGGGAATGGGGAGACCCAGTACTTC,CASSYSGNGETQYF
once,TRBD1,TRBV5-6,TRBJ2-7,TGTGCCAGCAGCTTGGCCGACAGGGGGCCATCCTACGAGCAGTACTTC,CASSLADRGPSYEQYF
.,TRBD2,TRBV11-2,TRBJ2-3,TGTGCCAGCAGCTTATCTAGCGGACTTGGCACAGATACGCAGTATTTT,CASSLSSGLGTDTQYF